Listed below are T cell receptor beta chains from one sample, sequenced in a study of identical twins. TCRdb reanalysed the 5' RACE reads using MiXCR and keeps one entry per CDR3 protein. This table holds around 680,000 distinct CDR3 sequences, less than 10% found once. The data also belong to a second study, concerning yellow fever vaccine responses in identical twins.

The sequencing input was PBMCs. These receptors came from a woman aged 18-29 years in good health. Each CDR3 is given with its conserved first and last residue. Fields, in order: CDR3 length, J gene, V gene, clone size, CDR3 protein. Rows give clone size only sometimes, using once, few, many, or a class for an expanded clone.

>17|TRBJ2-7|TRBV4-3|many
CASSLGTSGTYSYEQYF
>13|TRBJ1-2|TRBV5-6|many
CASSSTGNYGYTF
>14|TRBJ2-2|TRBV28|many
CASSPRENTGELFF
>17|TRBJ2-2|TRBV5-1|many
CASSLGLAGVFTGELFF
>17|TRBJ2-2|TRBV6-5|.
CASSYSGLAGNTGELFF
>15|TRBJ2-1|TRBV28|.
CASSFGTYPHNEQFF
>16|TRBJ2-3|TRBV5-1|few
CASSLAVTGSTDTQYF
>13|TRBJ2-1|TRBV6-5|.
CASSYSGVDEQFF
>15|TRBJ2-7|TRBV6-2/TRBV6-3|few
CASSPLDGAAYEQYF
>15|TRBJ1-1|TRBV11-2|.
CASSSRQWQNTEAFF
>15|TRBJ2-3|TRBV4-3|many
CASSQDLDGTDTQYF
>12|TRBJ2-3|TRBV29-1|few
CSVEPSTDTQYF
>14|TRBJ2-7|TRBV12-3/TRBV12-4|many
CASSLTQTSLEQYF
>17|TRBJ2-5|TRBV5-4|.
CASSFAGATSFQETQYF
>16|TRBJ2-7|TRBV15|few
CATSSDFVGDVREQYF
>16|TRBJ2-3|TRBV28|few
CASSLWAGGGTDTQYF
>13|TRBJ2-7|TRBV29-1|.
CSVAGQGGYEQYF
>15|TRBJ1-1|TRBV2|.
CASSFRTKRDAEAFF
>14|TRBJ2-5|TRBV4-1|few
CASSQYLVQETQYF
>16|TRBJ2-7|TRBV5-1|many
CASSHRTSGLSYEQYF
>13|TRBJ2-7|TRBV27|.
CASSAQVSYEQYF
>16|TRBJ2-1|TRBV9|.
CASSVGIAGPGNEQFF
>14|TRBJ2-2|TRBV12-3/TRBV12-4|.
CASSSDFFPGELFF
>15|TRBJ2-5|TRBV5-1|many
CASSPASGSGETQYF
>18|TRBJ2-3|TRBV27|few
CASSSYRNRGLFTDTQYF
>13|TRBJ2-5|TRBV15|few
CATSRDKPETQYF
>13|TRBJ2-7|TRBV20-1|few
CSARDVGSYEQYF
>15|TRBJ1-2|TRBV27|few
CASSPLTGSNYGYTF
>14|TRBJ2-3|TRBV7-6|.
CASSLPAGVDTQYF
>16|TRBJ2-4|TRBV28|many
CASSDTGHTTKNIQYF
>13|TRBJ2-3|TRBV6-4|many
CASSGSGTDTQYF
>14|TRBJ2-3|TRBV27|few
CASSLGLPSDTQYF